Here is one TCR beta chain with its context. Germline V gene lookup returns CDR1 LGHDT and CDR2 YNNKEL (reference sequence). The CDR3 consists of 22 residues. V was clipped by 0 bases and J by 3 bases, with 30 bases between them. As handled by the study authors: Using reference gene primer amplification, nucleated cell counts were estimated. The assay was immunoSEQ multiplex PCR, and TCRdb's table has in-frame clones only and misses some. V, J and clone size are taken as reported in that table, and D and trimming were inferred from the DNA itself. Among fewer than 25,000 clones listed, around nine tenths were seen once. This sample stems from a study of blood T cell repertoires in COVID-19. Study in general: COVID-19 samples collected from the United States, Italy and Spain covered acute and convalescent phases. PBMCs, B-cell-depleted T cells, or T cells provided the cDNA or gDNA that made up the material.

The receptor's source is a human donor in a cohort sampled during active COVID-19. The chain joins TRBV3-1 (or the pseudogene TRBV3-2) to TRBJ2-4, with TRBD2 as a possible D gene (6 bases). The material sequenced was peripheral blood. The CDR3 bases are TGTGCCAGCAGCCAAGATCGAAGGTACGGGAGAATCTCTAGCTGGGGCAAAAACATTCAGTACTTC. Amino acids: CASSQDRRYGRISSWGKNIQYF.